This T cell receptor (beta chain) came from a study of cytomegalovirus exposure and HLA in healthy donors. Study conclusions and caveats: Researchers reported that a few CMV-associated chains were confirmed in vitro as CMV antigen-specific. Later on, an analysis showed TCR association rates differing by HLA locus, with DRB1 the most and HLA-C the fewest. In a later analysis, several top co-occurrence clusters appeared linked to parvovirus B19, influenza, CMV and Epstein-Barr virus. Later analysis identified a missense DCLRE1C variant that was linked to TCR beta V- and J-gene trimming.

Germline lookup yields CDR1 LNHNV and CDR2 YYDKDF (reference sequence). V lost 0 bases to trimming and J lost 2 bases, with 8 bases between them. The CDR3 runs to 16 residues. Regarding this clone: No antigen is known for it.

It was with 60 Vbeta and 13 Jbeta primers that the PCR ran. The assay was immunoSEQ multiplex PCR, and TCRdb's table has in-frame clones only and misses some. The data hold about 120,000 clones, with around 75% observed a single time. Source material: PBMCs. The chain has TRBV15 and TRBJ2-6, with a possible D match to TRBD1 (6 bases). This clonotype originated in a woman aged 35 to 49 in good health and CMV-seropositive. CDR3: CATSRDTGTGANVLTF. CDR3 nucleotides: TGTGCCACCAGCAGAGACACAGGGACTGGGGCCAACGTCCTGACTTTC.